The 13 T cell receptor beta chains presented below share a single source sample, sequenced in a study of T cell repertoires in cytomegalovirus infection. Their antigens are not known. TCRdb re-called the reads through MiXCR, storing one row per CDR3 protein. Found here are about 920,000 distinct CDR3 sequences, around 32% of them singletons; the top ten hold roughly 13%. Material: cultured CD8+ T cells from PBMCs, obtained from culture after CMV antigen stimulation. These receptors came from a human donor in good health (CMV status not recorded). Some clones in this sample may be carry-over from other donors' samples.

The table lists this clonotype with many counts. V gene TRBV12-3 or TRBV12-4 combines with J gene TRBJ1-4; D is ambiguous. Trimming took off 2 bases at V and 0 bases at J, with 7 bases between the two ends. The CDR3 extends over 15 amino acids. CDR3: CASSLRSATNEKLFF. CDR3 nucleotides: TGTGCCAGCAGTTTACGATCCGCAACTAATGAAAAACTGTTTTTT.

The V and J genes are TRBV6-6 and TRBJ2-7; 7 bases align to TRBD1. The CDR3 has 15 residues. J lost 1 base, V lost 5 bases, and 8 bases had no gene match. Germline assignment: CDR1 MNHNY and CDR2 SVGAGI (reference sequence). The CDR3 protein is CASSAYRDSSYEQYV. The CDR3 DNA follows: TGTGCCAGCAGTGCCTACCGGGACAGTTCCTACGAGCAGTACGTC.

This clonotype was counted at least ten times. A clone one base away is much larger, so this may be a read error. CDR3 amino acids: CASSNSYEQYF. The DNA for the CDR3 is TGTGCCAGCAGCAACTCCTACGAGCAGTACTTC. The V and J genes are TRBV19 and TRBJ2-7, with D unresolved. Trimming took 9 bases from V and 0 from J, leaving 6 bases between them. This CDR3 has 11 amino acids. CDR1 and CDR2 (germline): LNHDA, SQIVND (reference sequence).

A few counts support this clonotype. The V gene is TRBV7-9, the J gene TRBJ1-2; 11 nucleotides agree with TRBD1. V was pared by 5 bases and J by 4 bases, with 3 bases of the junction left unmatched. CDR1 is SEHNR and CDR2 is FQNEAQ in the germline V gene (reference sequence). This CDR3 comprises 14 residues. CDR3 region: CASSRDRGFYGYTF. Here the CDR3 DNA reads TGTGCCAGCAGCAGGGACAGGGGGTTCTATGGCTACACCTTC.

This clonotype appeared once. The CDR3 bases are TGTGCCAGCAGTTACAGGGGGCCGGGCGAGCAGTACTTC. Translation: CASSYRGPGEQYF. The rearrangement uses TRBV12-3 or TRBV12-4 and TRBJ2-7; 9 nucleotides align to TRBD1. The CDR3 totals 13 residues. With V trimmed by 4 bases and J by 6 bases, 4 bases remained unmatched.

The chain couples TRBV11-2 to TRBJ2-3; D not resolved. Germline-derived CDR1 and CDR2 are SGHAT and FQNNGV. V lost 4 bases and J lost 4, with 6 bases in between. CDR3 length: 12 amino acids. The CDR3 sequence: CASSSSSDTQYF. The CDR3 coding sequence is TGTGCCAGCAGCTCGTCGTCAGATACGCAGTATTTT.

This clonotype was observed a handful of times. The CDR3 loop is CASSQRDVGGREPQHF. The CDR3 DNA follows: TGTGCCAGCAGCCAACGAGATGTCGGGGGAAGGGAGCCCCAGCATTTT. The rearrangement joins TRBV4-2 to TRBJ1-5; D may be TRBD1 (5 bases). The germline V gene encodes CDR1 LGHNA and CDR2 YNFKEQ. Trimming pared 2 bases from V and 8 bases from J, leaving 19 bases between. The CDR3 spans 16 residues.

The CDR3 DNA follows: TGTGCCAGCAGCTTACAGGGTGGATCTGAAGCTTTCTTT. Translation gives CASSLQGGSEAFF. The gene calls are TRBV7-6 and TRBJ1-1; a weak D match, TRBD1 (5 bases). CDR3 length equals 13 residues. CDR1 and CDR2 (germline): SGHVS, FNYEAQ. Deletions cut 2 bases from V and 6 bases from J, with 10 bases between.

Many counts were recorded for this clonotype. The CDR3 bases are TGTGCCAGCAGCCCTCGGCAGGGGGCAAGGTACAATGAGCAGTTCTTC. Protein product: CASSPRQGARYNEQFF. The chain carries TRBV7-8 and TRBJ2-1, with 8 bases lining up with TRBD1. Germline assignment: CDR1 SGHVS and CDR2 FQNEAQ. This CDR3 spans 16 amino acids. V was pared by 5 bases and J by 4 bases, with 10 bases of the junction left unmatched.

V is TRBV15 and J is TRBJ2-7; D may match TRBD1 or TRBD2 (6 bases each). Germline CDR1 and CDR2: LNHNV and YYDKDF (reference sequence). The CDR3 consists of 14 residues. CDR3 nucleotide sequence: TGTGTCACCAGCATAGGAGGGGGTGCCTACGAGCAGTACGTC. This gives the protein CVTSIGGGAYEQYV.

This chain connects TRBV6-4 to TRBJ2-5; 7 bases are a match to TRBD1. CDR1 is MRHNA, CDR2 SNTAGT, per germline. With 5 bases clipped from V and 2 bases from J, the junction kept 11 bases outside the gene matches. The CDR3 runs to 16 residues. Here the CDR3 reads CASSHTRTGVQETQYF. In DNA form, the CDR3 reads TGTGCCAGCAGTCACACCCGGACAGGCGTACAAGAGACCCAGTACTTC.

The gene calls are TRBV28 and TRBJ2-5; 7 positions match TRBD2. The germline CDR1 and CDR2 sequences are MDHEN and SYDVKM. The CDR3 length is 15 residues. Trimming removed 6 bases from V and 0 bases from J; junction bases left unmatched: 7. The CDR3 spells CASSQTGTNQETQYF. The CDR3, as DNA: TGTGCCAGCAGCCAGACCGGGACTAACCAAGAGACCCAGTACTTC. The whole variable domain, remainder taken from reference TRBV28 and TRBJ2-5, is DVKVTQSSRYLVKRTGEKVFLECVQDMDHENMFWYRQDPGLGLRLIYFSYDVKMKEKGDIPEGYSVSREKKERFSLILESASTNQTSMYLCASSQTGTNQETQYFGPGTRLLVL.

This sequence joins TRBV2 and TRBJ2-1; 10 bases agree with TRBD2. Unmatched junction bases numbered 8, after V lost 8 bases and J lost 1 base. CDR1 and CDR2 (germline): SNHLY, FYNNEI. This CDR3 region has 16 residues. CDR3 sequence (DNA): TGTGCCAGCGTTAGCGGGGGGAGCGGTTCCTACAATGAGCAGTTCTTC. Protein product: CASVSGGSGSYNEQFF. The full variable domain, in which reference TRBV2 and TRBJ2-1 provide the parts outside the CDR3, is EPEVTQTPSHQVTQMGQEVILRCVPISNHLYFYWYRQILGQKVEFLVSFYNNEISEKSEIFDDQFSVERPDGSNFTLKIRSTKLEDSAMYFCASVSGGSGSYNEQFFGPGTRLTVL.